This T cell receptor (beta chain) stems from a study of cytomegalovirus exposure and HLA in healthy donors. Whole-study context: The same platform was used for the 110 or so validation repertoires and the roughly 670 first-cohort repertoires, a later analysis reported.

TCRdb's table, derived via immunoSEQ multiplex PCR, lists solely in-frame clones and lacks some. This sample has 150,000 to 200,000 clones, with roughly 82% found just once. Broader study findings: Cytomegalovirus-associated TCR beta chains were listed, numbering over 150. In vitro checks showed that a few CMV-associated chains really do target CMV antigens.

This CDR3 is 18 amino acids long. Germline CDR1 and CDR2: LGHNA and YNFKEQ. Trimming stripped 3 bases from V and 0 bases from J, with 18 bases between. For this clone: Its cognate antigen is unknown.

The donors were part of the validation cohort, which consisted of more than 90 subjects and was separate from the first cohort of under 850 subjects. This receptor was obtained from a woman in her 30s in good health and CMV-seropositive. Sequencing used PBMCs. The chain uses TRBV4-2 and TRBJ2-1; D is undetermined. The CDR3 DNA reads as TGTGCCAGCAGCCACTCTGCTGGGCCAGAAATCTCCTACAATGAGCAGTTCTTC. Translating it yields CASSHSAGPEISYNEQFF.